The source of this T cell receptor (beta chain) is a study of T cells in Graves' hyperthyroidism and ophthalmopathy. Orbital computed tomography and thyroid ultrasound, together with serum TRAb and thyroxine and clinical symptoms, were used for diagnoses. About this clonotype: The antigen is undetermined.

Germline trimming cut 6 bases from V and 7 bases from J; bases unmatched to any gene: 5. CDR1 and CDR2 from the germline V gene are SNHLY and FYNNEI. The CDR3 has 14 amino acids. Overall study results and limits: Ophthalmopathy stood apart from stable hyperthyroidism in a 13 V-J model. Researchers found most expanded thyroid clonotypes above 0.001 in blood as well.

Amplification of TCR beta CDR3 regions was performed using RNA transcripts as template. A first-round RT-PCR of the TCR CDR3 used the HTBI primer set. TCRdb re-derived calls from the multiplex PCR reads in MiXCR, one entry per CDR3 protein. The repertoire holds roughly 570,000 distinct CDR3 sequences, with 46% as singletons. Sequences were obtained from peripheral blood or thyroid tissue (not recorded which). This clonotype was obtained from an adult woman with Graves' disease, either hyperthyroidism or ophthalmopathy (not recorded which). This chain uses TRBV2 with TRBJ1-6; 8 positions match TRBD1. This CDR3 is CASRLRGRNSPLHF. CDR3 DNA: TGTGCCAGCAGGCTCAGGGGGCGAAATTCACCCCTCCACTTT.